This T cell receptor beta chain was documented in a study of PD-L1 blockade in urothelial cancer. Study information: Samples of blood were analyzed 3 weeks (second dose) and 6 weeks after treatment start.

Time point specified: pretreatment peripheral blood. As regards this clone: This CDR3 is also generated by other DNA sequences in the sample.

Profiled with immunoSEQ multiplex PCR; TCRdb holds only in-frame clones, not every one. The sample has approximately 67,000 clones, 70% to 90% seen once. This CDR3 spans 12 amino acids. Germline V gene lookup returns CDR1 SGHRS and CDR2 YFSETQ. V gave up 0 bases and J gave up 5 bases, with 6 bases separating them. J is TRBJ2-7 and V is TRBV5-1, with D maybe TRBD2 (6 bases). The material was PBMCs, obtained around atezolizumab (anti-PD-L1) treatment. This sequence originates from a man aged 55 to 70 with urothelial cancer. This CDR3 reads CASSLGGDEQYF. For the CDR3, the DNA is TGCGCCAGCAGCTTGGGGGGGGACGAGCAGTACTTC.